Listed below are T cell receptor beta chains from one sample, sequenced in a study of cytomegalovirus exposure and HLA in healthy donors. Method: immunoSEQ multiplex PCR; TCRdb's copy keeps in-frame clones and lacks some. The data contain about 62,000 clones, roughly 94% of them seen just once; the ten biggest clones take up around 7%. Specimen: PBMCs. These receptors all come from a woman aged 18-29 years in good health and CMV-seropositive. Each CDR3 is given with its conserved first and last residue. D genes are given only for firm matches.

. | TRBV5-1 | CASSLRGFTEAFF
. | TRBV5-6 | CASSRRGTYNSPLHF
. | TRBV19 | CASSIGPSVGNNSPLHF
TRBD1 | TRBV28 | CASSLSGTGYQPQHF
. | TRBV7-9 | CASSLLASGTDTQYF
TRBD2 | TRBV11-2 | CASSFGTSGRADTQYF
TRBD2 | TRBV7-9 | CASSPFPQFSGRLETQYF
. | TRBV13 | CASSLIQGYGYTF
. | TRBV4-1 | CASSQEEFTEAFF
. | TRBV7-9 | CASSLVADYGYTF
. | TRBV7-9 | CASSFTRDTQYF
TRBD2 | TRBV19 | CASSIRTRGRAYNEQFF
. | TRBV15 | CATSRVGDYGYTF
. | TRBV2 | CASTTERYSGNTIYF
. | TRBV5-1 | CASSFSAGLNTEAFF
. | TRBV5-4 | CASSIFRDKETQYF
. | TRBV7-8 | CASSFLRGSGGGTDTQYF
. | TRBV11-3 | CASSLDYRAYQPQHF
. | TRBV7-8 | CASSLSLDQPQHF
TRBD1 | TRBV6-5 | CASSEDREYNEQFF
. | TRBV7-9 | CASSLAGAGNTIYF
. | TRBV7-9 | CASSPDSGNLAGELFF
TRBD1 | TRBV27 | CASSRTGTGGYEQYF
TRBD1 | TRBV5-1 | CASSLIQGTGELFF
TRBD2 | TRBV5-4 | CASSPGLATGYEQYF
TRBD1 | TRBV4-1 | CASSPGTGGLSGNTIYF
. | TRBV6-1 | CASSEQGQRNSPLHF
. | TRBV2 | CASSETIRVELFF
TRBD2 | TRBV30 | CAWNSGGARPTDTQYF
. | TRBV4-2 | CASSQVPGKGYEQYF
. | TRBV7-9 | CASTLSDTQYF
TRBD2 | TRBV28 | CASSLGGELLYEQYF
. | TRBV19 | CASSIPQGGQPQHF
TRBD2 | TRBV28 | CASSKPSGPTYEQYF
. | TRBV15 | CATSSRDFPYYGYTF
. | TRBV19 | CASSKGVAYEQYF
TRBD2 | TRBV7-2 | CASSLPSGRPYNEQFF
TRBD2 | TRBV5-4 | CASSPRAGSQETQYF
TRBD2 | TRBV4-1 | CASSQYLAGDYEQYF
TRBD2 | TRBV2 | CASIGPGLVVSSSYEQYF
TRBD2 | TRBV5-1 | CASSQTAGQETQYF
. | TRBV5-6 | CASSLEGIREKLFF
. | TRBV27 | CASSSRGGANVLTF
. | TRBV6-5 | CASSLQGAMNTEAFF
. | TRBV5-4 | CASSFQVEETQYF
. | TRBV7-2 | CASSLSASGQLYEQYF
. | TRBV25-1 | CASLGRGGNTIYF
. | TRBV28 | CASSPFTPEILPYEQYF
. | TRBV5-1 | CASSLSVPGLLGYTF
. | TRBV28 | CASSRDTEAFF
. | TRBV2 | CASSASKQPQHF
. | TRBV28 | CASSFGEPYNSPLHF
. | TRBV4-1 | CASSPRVGYGETQYF
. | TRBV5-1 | CASSLGALDTEAFF
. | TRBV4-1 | CASSHRMIPNSPLHF
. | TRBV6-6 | CASSLGRGGYGYTF
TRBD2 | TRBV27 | CASSLSPRSPRGGAGELFF
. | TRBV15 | CATSRGTGFFREQYF
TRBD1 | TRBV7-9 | CASSLATGANTEAFF
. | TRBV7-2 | CASSRDKMNTEAFF